Sequencing of this T cell receptor (beta chain) was carried out in a study of shared clonotypes between healthy human individuals. This clone was seen only a few times. Its antigen remains unidentified. Repertoires were generated with immunoSEQ multiplex PCR, while TCRdb's copy carries only in-frame clones and drops some. The sample has over 400,000 clones, approximately 82% seen once. Overall study results and limits: The donor pool, a small one, limited the genetic and exposure-history diversity represented.

The CDR3 runs 15 residues. Germline assignment: CDR1 SGHNT and CDR2 YYREEE (reference sequence). Trimming cost V 4 bases and J 2 bases, with 15 bases left between them. What was sequenced was PBMCs. The TCR comes from a woman aged 40 to 50 in good health. Some clones in this sample may be carry-over from other donors' samples. The rearrangement links TRBV5-4 to TRBJ1-2; no definite D call. CDR3 sequence: CASSLLTGVNYGYTF. CDR3 coding DNA: TGTGCCAGCAGCCTGCTGACTGGAGTCAACTATGGCTACACCTTC. The whole variable domain, filled in from reference TRBV5-4 and TRBJ1-2, reads ETGVTQSPTHLIKTRGQQVTLRCSSQSGHNTVSWYQQALGQGPQFIFQYYREEENGRGNFPPRFSGLQFPNYSSELNVNALELDDSALYLCASSLLTGVNYGYTFGSGTRLTVV.